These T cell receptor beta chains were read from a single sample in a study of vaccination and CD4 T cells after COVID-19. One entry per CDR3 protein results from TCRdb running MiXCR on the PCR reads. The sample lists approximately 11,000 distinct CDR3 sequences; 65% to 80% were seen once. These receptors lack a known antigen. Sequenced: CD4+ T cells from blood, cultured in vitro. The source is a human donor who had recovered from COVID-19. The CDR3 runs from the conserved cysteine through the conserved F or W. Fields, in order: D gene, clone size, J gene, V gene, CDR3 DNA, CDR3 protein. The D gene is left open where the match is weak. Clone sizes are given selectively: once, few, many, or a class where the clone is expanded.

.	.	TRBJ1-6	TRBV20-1	TGCAGTTCTGGGGGGGCCCCCAATAATTCACCCCTCCACTTT	CSSGGAPNNSPLHF
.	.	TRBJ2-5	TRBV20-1	TGCAGTGCTAGAGATGTCCCCCAAGAGACCCAGTACTTC	CSARDVPQETQYF
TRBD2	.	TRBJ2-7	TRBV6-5	TGTGCCAGCAGTTTGAACGGGAGGGCCTCCTACGAGCAGTACTTC	CASSLNGRASYEQYF
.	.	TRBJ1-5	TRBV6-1	TGTGCCAGCAGTGTGGACGGACGCTATAGCAATCAGCCCCAGCATTTT	CASSVDGRYSNQPQHF
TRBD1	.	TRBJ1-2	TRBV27	TGTGCCAGCAGTGTGCCGGGACAGCCCTATGGCTACACCTTC	CASSVPGQPYGYTF
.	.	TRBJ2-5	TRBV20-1	TGCAGTGCTAGAGTGGGCGGCTTCGGGACCCAGTACTTC	CSARVGGFGTQYF
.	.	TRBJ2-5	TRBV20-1	TGCAGTGCTAGCGGCTATCAGACCCAGTACTTC	CSASGYQTQYF
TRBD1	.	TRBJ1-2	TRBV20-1	TGCAGTGCTAGACTCGCGGGACAGAGAGGCTATGGCTACACCTTC	CSARLAGQRGYGYTF
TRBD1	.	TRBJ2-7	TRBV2	TGTGCCAGAGGCAGGGGGAATCACTACGAGCAGTACTTC	CARGRGNHYEQYF
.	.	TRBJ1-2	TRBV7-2	TGTGCCAGCAGCTTACAGGGCAACTATGGCTACACCTTC	CASSLQGNYGYTF
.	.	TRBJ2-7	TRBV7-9	TGTGCCAGCAGCTTAGTGGGCAGCAGCTCCTACGAGCAGTACTTC	CASSLVGSSSYEQYF
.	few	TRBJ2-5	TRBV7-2	TGTGCCAGCAGCTTAATCTCGAAGACCCAGTACTTC	CASSLISKTQYF
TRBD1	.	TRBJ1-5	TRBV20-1	TGCAGTGCCAGGACAGGAGCTTTTAGCAATCAGCCCCAGCATTTT	CSARTGAFSNQPQHF
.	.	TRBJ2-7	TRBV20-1	TGCAGTGCCCTTTTAGCGGACTCCTACGAGCAGTACTTC	CSALLADSYEQYF
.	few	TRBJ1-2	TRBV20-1	TGCAGTGCTTCACCTACAAGCGGACCCCCCGCTTATGGCTACACCTTC	CSASPTSGPPAYGYTF
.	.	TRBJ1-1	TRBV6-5	TGTGCCAGCAGTTACTCTAGGACTGAAGCTTTCTTT	CASSYSRTEAFF
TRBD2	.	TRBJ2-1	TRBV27	TGTGCCAGCAGTTTAGCGGGAGGCTACAATGAGCAGTTCTTC	CASSLAGGYNEQFF
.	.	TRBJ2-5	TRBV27	TGTGCCAGCAGCCTTTTCCGGGGGGAGACCCAGTACTTC	CASSLFRGETQYF
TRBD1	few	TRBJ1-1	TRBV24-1	TGTGCCACCAGTGGACCGGGACAGGGTACTGAAGCTTTCTTT	CATSGPGQGTEAFF
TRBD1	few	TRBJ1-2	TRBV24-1	TGTGCCACCAGTATGACAGGGGGCGGCTATGGCTACACCTTC	CATSMTGGGYGYTF
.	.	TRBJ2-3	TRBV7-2	TGTGCCAGCAGCTTTTCACTCGAAGGCACAGATACGCAGTATTTT	CASSFSLEGTDTQYF
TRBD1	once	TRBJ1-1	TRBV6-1	TGTGCCAGCAGTCGACCCCCTTCCGGGACAGAGAACACTGAAGCTTTCTTT	CASSRPPSGTENTEAFF
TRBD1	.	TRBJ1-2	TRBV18	TGTGCCAGCTCACCGGACAGGACCTATGGCTACACCTTC	CASSPDRTYGYTF
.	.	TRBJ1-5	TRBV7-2	TGTGCCAGCAGCTTAGCTAATCAGCCCCAGCATTTT	CASSLANQPQHF
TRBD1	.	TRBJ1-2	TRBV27	TGTGCCAGCAGATCAGGGGGGATTAACTATGGCTACACCTTC	CASRSGGINYGYTF
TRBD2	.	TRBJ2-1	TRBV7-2	TGTGCCAGCAGCCTGGGGCGGGAGGTGGTTGAGCAGTTCTTC	CASSLGREVVEQFF
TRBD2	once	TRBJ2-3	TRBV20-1	TGCAGTGCAAGTCTAGCGGGCCACACAGATACGCAGTATTTT	CSASLAGHTDTQYF
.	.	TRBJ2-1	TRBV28	TGTGCCAGCAGCTTTGTTCCTTCCTACAATGAGCAGTTCTTC	CASSFVPSYNEQFF
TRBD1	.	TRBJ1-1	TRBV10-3	TGTGCCATCAGTGAGCCTTACAGGGGAGCTTACACTGAAGCTTTCTTT	CAISEPYRGAYTEAFF
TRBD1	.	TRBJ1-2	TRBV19	TGTGCCAGTAGTATCCAAGGGGGCCCAAACTATGGCTACACCTTC	CASSIQGGPNYGYTF
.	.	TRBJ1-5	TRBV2	TGTGCCAGCTGGGGATATAGCAATCAGCCCCAGCATTTT	CASWGYSNQPQHF
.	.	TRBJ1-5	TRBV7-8	TGTGCCAGCAGCCCACGGGGGGGGGGCAATCAGCCCCAGCATTTT	CASSPRGGGNQPQHF
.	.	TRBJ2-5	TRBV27	TGTGCCAGCAGTTTAGGGGTCACAGCCTGGAGGGAGACCCAGTACTTC	CASSLGVTAWRETQYF
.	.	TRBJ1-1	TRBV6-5	TGTGCCAGCAGTTCCCCCCTCGGTGCAGCAAACACTGAAGCTTTCTTT	CASSSPLGAANTEAFF
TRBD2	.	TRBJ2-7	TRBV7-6	TGTGCCAGCAGCTTAGGACTAGCGGGCTACGAGCAGTACTTC	CASSLGLAGYEQYF
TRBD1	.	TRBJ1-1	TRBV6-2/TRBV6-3	TGTGCCAGCAGACATAGACAGGGAGGGAGTAAGAACACTGAAGCTTTCTTT	CASRHRQGGSKNTEAFF
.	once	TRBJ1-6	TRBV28	TGTGCCAGCAGACCACGGACGGGGTCACCCCTCCACTTT	CASRPRTGSPLHF